This T cell receptor beta chain was retrieved from a study of cytomegalovirus exposure and HLA in healthy donors. Looking at the study overall: A previous analysis identified 95 million to 120 million unique TCR beta sequences derived from about 180 million T cells.

Overall study findings and caveats: More than 150 TCR beta chains were listed as cytomegalovirus-associated. Among TCR sequences, most were rare, though some public TCRs appeared in many donors.

In the PCR, 60 Vbeta and 13 Jbeta primers were used. Per the authors' pipeline: Roughly 11 million shared chains were among the 60 million to 80 million unique TCR beta chains that a later analysis counted. Method: immunoSEQ multiplex PCR; TCRdb's copy keeps in-frame clones and lacks some. The V and J calls and clone size come from that table; D and trimming were worked out from the DNA. The table shows about 110,000 clones, with approximately 80% occurring only once. In the case of this clone: The antigen remains unidentified.

Sequenced sample: PBMCs. This TCR derives from a man younger than 45 in good health and CMV-seropositive.

CDR3 protein: CASSYGTSPPYEQYF. The CDR3 DNA reads TGTGCCAGCAGTTACGGCACTAGCCCTCCGTACGAGCAGTACTTC. The chain uses TRBV6-6 and TRBJ2-7; D might be TRBD2 (6 bases). CDR1 is MNHNY and CDR2 is SVGAGI in the germline V gene (reference sequence). The CDR3 length is 15 residues. Trimming shortened V by 2 bases and J by 4 bases, and 15 bases separated the two germline ends.